One and the same sample provided the 32 T cell receptor beta chains below, sequenced in a study of blood T cell repertoires in COVID-19. TCRdb keeps only in-frame clones here, not all; method: immunoSEQ multiplex PCR. The table lists roughly 130,000 clones, about 80% of them singletons. Sequenced sample: peripheral blood. The receptors were sampled from a man aged 55-75 years with active or convalescent COVID-19.

The V and J genes are TRBV19 and TRBJ2-4; TRBD1 is a possible D gene (5 bases). The germline V and J ends were trimmed by 5 bases and 8 bases, with 19 bases remaining between them. The CDR3 is 15 amino acids. CDR1 LNHDA and CDR2 SQIVND come from the germline V gene (reference sequence). DNA for the CDR3: TGTGCCAGTAGTGTCCGGGCCCTCCTAGGGGACATTCAGTACTTC. Protein: CASSVRALLGDIQYF.

Of note for this clone: Compared with germline, one end of the junction differs, possibly owing to a read error. In DNA, the CDR3 is TGCAGCGTTGAAGGTCCAGGGACAGCCACGTTCACAGCATTC. Protein: CSVEGPGTATFTAF. The V and J genes are TRBV29-1 and TRBJ1-2, with TRBD1 identical over 7 bases. This CDR3 is 14 amino acids long. Germline-derived CDR1 and CDR2 are SQVTM and ANQGSEA.

CDR3 bases: TGTGCCAGCAGCTGGTTACAGCAAGAGACCCAGTACTTC. Translated, it gives CASSWLQQETQYF. The J gene is TRBJ2-5, the V gene TRBV13; no clear D. The CDR3 is 13 residues long. Trimming shortened V by 4 bases and J by 2 bases, and 8 bases separated the two germline ends. The germline CDR1 and CDR2 sequences are PRHDT and FYEKMQ (reference sequence).

The genes are TRBV11-2 and TRBJ1-2; D may be TRBD1 (6 bases). CDR1 SGHAT and CDR2 FQNNGV come from the germline V gene. V was trimmed by 0 bases and J by 8 bases, leaving 19 bases between them. This CDR3 has 16 residues. The CDR3 loop reads CASSLDRLAGAKGYTF. CDR3 in DNA: TGTGCCAGCAGCTTAGATCGTCTAGCAGGGGCGAAGGGCTACACCTTC.

The chain employs TRBV27 and TRBJ2-5; TRBD2 agrees at 8 bases. Per the germline V gene, CDR1 is MNHEY and CDR2 is SMNVEV (reference sequence). Losses at the gene ends were 0 bases for V and 7 bases for J; bases not matched to a gene: 10. This CDR3 has 16 amino acids. The CDR3 nucleotides read TGTGCCAGCAGTTTATCGGGGTTGGGACTAGGAGTGACCCAGTACTTC. Translating it yields CASSLSGLGLGVTQYF.

The chain uses TRBV3-1 (or the pseudogene TRBV3-2) and TRBJ2-5; D remains ambiguous. The V and J ends lost 6 bases and 1 base respectively, with 6 bases between them. The length of the CDR3 is 12 residues. The V gene's germline CDR1 is LGHDT and CDR2 YNNKEL (reference sequence). CDR3 DNA: TGTGCCAGCAGACTTCTCCAAGAGACCCAGTACTTC. Encoded protein: CASRLLQETQYF.

The chain employs TRBV4-3 and TRBJ2-7, with TRBD2 matching over 9 bases. The CDR3 runs 13 residues. Germline lookup yields CDR1 LGHNA and CDR2 YSLEER. J gave up 5 bases and V 3 bases, and 2 bases lay outside the gene matches. The CDR3 DNA sequence: TGCGCCAGCAGCCAGACTAGCGGCCACGAGCAGTACTTC. Its protein product is CASSQTSGHEQYF.

This clone has at least ten counts. CDR3 bases: TGTGCCTGGAGTCCCCACAAGGTTCTAGGCAGCCCCCAGCATTTT. The encoded protein is CAWSPHKVLGSPQHF. V and J are TRBV30 and TRBJ1-5; D unresolved. V was shortened by 2 bases and J by 10 bases, with 21 bases between the two germline ends. The CDR3 contains 15 residues. Germline V gene lookup returns CDR1 GTSNPN and CDR2 SVGIG (reference sequence).

V usage is TRBV5-4 and J usage is TRBJ2-7, with 8 bases lining up with TRBD2. Looked up from germline, CDR1 is SGHNT and CDR2 is YYREEE (reference sequence). The length of the CDR3 is 14 residues. The V segment lost 3 bases and the J segment 4 bases; nucleotides outside the gene matches: 6. The CDR3 loop reads CASSSGAGVYEQYF. The CDR3, as DNA: TGTGCCAGCAGCTCCGGAGCGGGAGTATACGAGCAGTACTTC.

The chain carries TRBV12-3 or TRBV12-4 and TRBJ2-1; TRBD2 matches 9 bases. The trim removed 5 bases at V and 9 bases at J, leaving 5 bases unmatched. The CDR3 consists of 13 residues. The CDR3 DNA is TGTGCCAGCAGTCAGAATAGCGGGAGTGAGCAGTTCTTC. Translating it yields CASSQNSGSEQFF.

This clone has only one observation. The chain is built from TRBV7-9 and TRBJ2-4; 8 nucleotides agree with TRBD1. CDR3 length: 15 amino acids. Per the germline V gene, CDR1 is SEHNR and CDR2 is FQNEAQ (reference sequence). J lost 1 base, V lost 4 bases, and 3 bases had no gene match. The CDR3 coding sequence is TGTGCCAGCAGCTCCTCAGGGGGCGCCAAAAACATTCAGTACTTC. Translated: CASSSSGGAKNIQYF.

The chain is built from TRBV6-5 and TRBJ2-7; the match to TRBD1 covers 9 bases. There are 14 residues in the CDR3. Trimming at V came to 7 bases and at J to 3 bases, leaving 7 bases not matched to a gene. From germline, CDR1 is MNHEY and CDR2 SVGAGI. CDR3: CASNQDRGNYEQYF. CDR3 DNA: TGTGCCAGCAACCAAGACAGGGGGAACTACGAGCAGTACTTC.

The V gene is TRBV2, the J gene TRBJ2-7; 9 bases map to TRBD2. This CDR3 spans 15 amino acids. V was pared by 1 base and J by 4 bases, with 5 bases of the junction left unmatched. Germline CDR1 reads SNHLY; CDR2 reads FYNNEI. CDR3 region: CASSEDGGRAYEQYF. The CDR3 nucleotides are TGTGCCAGCAGTGAAGATGGCGGGAGGGCTTACGAGCAGTACTTC. Using reference TRBV2 and TRBJ2-7 for the parts outside the CDR3, the full variable domain is EPEVTQTPSHQVTQMGQEVILRCVPISNHLYFYWYRQILGQKVEFLVSFYNNEISEKSEIFDDQFSVERPDGSNFTLKIRSTKLEDSAMYFCASSEDGGRAYEQYFGPGTRLTVT.

Here the CDR3 DNA reads TGTGCCAGCAGTTTCCAAGAGGCCGGGGAGCTGTTTTTT. It encodes CASSFQEAGELFF. This chain uses TRBV27 with TRBJ2-2; D not resolved. This CDR3 comprises 13 residues. The germline V gene encodes CDR1 MNHEY and CDR2 SMNVEV (reference sequence). The V and J ends lost 3 bases and 6 bases respectively, with 8 bases between them.

This chain joins TRBV5-1 and TRBJ2-2, with 9 bases fitting TRBD1. CDR1 is SGHRS and CDR2 is YFSETQ in the germline V gene. Losses at the gene ends were 4 bases for V and 0 bases for J; bases not matched to a gene: 4. This CDR3 has 16 amino acids. DNA of the CDR3: TGCGCCAGCAGCCGCGGGACAGGGACGAACACCGGGGAGCTGTTTTTT. Protein product: CASSRGTGTNTGELFF.

This clone came up a few times. This rearrangement joins TRBV2 to TRBJ2-1, with 10 positions matching TRBD2. The CDR3 has 14 residues. V lost 5 bases to trimming and J lost 4 bases; unmatched junction nucleotides: 2. In germline, CDR1 is SNHLY, CDR2 FYNNEI. CDR3: CASSPTSGYNEQFF. The CDR3 DNA is TGTGCCAGCAGTCCGACTAGCGGGTACAATGAGCAGTTCTTC.

The chain combines TRBV20-1 with TRBJ1-2; D call uncertain. CDR3 length: 14 residues. Per the germline V gene, CDR1 is DFQATT and CDR2 is SNEGSKA (reference sequence). The V end was cut by 3 bases, the J end by 5 bases, with 16 bases between. This CDR3 reads CSASSTYQGYGYTF. The CDR3 DNA reads TGCAGTGCTAGTTCGACTTACCAAGGTTATGGCTACACCTTC.

The chain couples TRBV6-5 to TRBJ1-2, with 9 nucleotides matching TRBD1. CDR1 MNHEY and CDR2 SVGAGI come from the germline V gene. CDR3 size: 15 residues. V shed 6 bases, J shed 8 bases, and the junction held 13 bases outside the gene matches. The CDR3, as DNA: TGTGCCAGCAGCCCCGGGACAGGGTCTCCTTGGGGCTACACCTTC. It encodes CASSPGTGSPWGYTF.

This clone was picked up one time. This chain connects TRBV2 to TRBJ2-7; D uncertain. CDR1 and CDR2 from the germline V gene are SNHLY and FYNNEI. This CDR3 is built from 13 residues. V lost 9 bases, J lost 0 bases, and 12 bases lay in between. The CDR3 protein is CARENRDSYEQYF. For the CDR3, the DNA is TGTGCCAGAGAAAATCGAGACTCCTACGAGCAGTACTTC.

The chain joins TRBV5-5 to TRBJ1-5, with D perhaps matching TRBD1 (6 bases). Germline loops: CDR1 SGHKS, CDR2 YYEKEE (reference sequence). V was trimmed by 0 bases and J by 7 bases, leaving 8 bases between them. The CDR3 length is 13 residues. This CDR3 is CASSLAGVQPQHF. The CDR3 nucleotides are TGTGCCAGCAGCTTGGCAGGGGTCCAGCCCCAGCATTTT.

The chain employs TRBV6-5 and TRBJ1-1; no clear D gene. V was pared by 5 bases and J by 3 bases, with 10 bases between. CDR1 is MNHEY and CDR2 is SVGAGI in the germline V gene. This CDR3 contains 13 residues. In nucleotides, the CDR3 is TGTGCCAGCAGTATTACAGATTACACTGAAGCTTTCTTT. It specifies CASSITDYTEAFF.

J is TRBJ1-4 and V is TRBV28; 8 bases map to TRBD1. CDR3 size: 14 residues. Germline V gene sequence: CDR1 MDHEN, CDR2 SYDVKM. Trimming cost V 11 bases and J 4 bases; bases outside gene matches: 9. CDR3 bases: TGTGCCGGGGGCGGGACAGGAGTTAATGAAAAACTGTTTTTT. Encoded protein: CAGGGTGVNEKLFF.

The chain links TRBV11-3 to TRBJ2-3; 8 nucleotides align to TRBD2. V was pared by 1 base and J by 1 base, with 4 bases of the junction left unmatched. CDR1 and CDR2 (germline): SGHNT, YENEEA. The CDR3 spans 16 residues. The CDR3 loop is CASSLGGSGGTDTQYF. In DNA form, the CDR3 reads TGTGCCAGCAGCTTAGGAGGTAGCGGGGGCACAGATACGCAGTATTTT.

V is TRBV11-2 and J is TRBJ2-1, with TRBD2 matching over 8 bases. The germline V gene has CDR1 SGHAT and CDR2 FQNNGV. The CDR3 runs to 16 residues. The junction had 7 bases not matched to a gene; V was cut back by 2 bases and J by 4 bases. The CDR3: CASSLLTSGLYNEQFF. CDR3 bases: TGTGCCAGCAGCTTACTCACTAGCGGCCTATACAATGAGCAGTTCTTC.

The chain combines TRBV4-2 with TRBJ1-5, with D possibly being TRBD1 (6 bases). The V end lost 3 bases, the J end lost 7 bases, and 19 bases lay between the germline ends. The germline V gene has CDR1 LGHNA and CDR2 YNFKEQ. This CDR3 has 16 residues. The CDR3 region has the DNA TGTGCCAGCAGCCAGGACCTTCGGGGGGCGGACCAGCCCCAGCATTTT. Translation: CASSQDLRGADQPQHF.

This clone was seen only once. The chain carries TRBV28 and TRBJ1-2; D gene ambiguous. V was shortened by 2 bases and J by 2 bases, with 9 bases between the two germline ends. This CDR3 comprises 14 residues. The germline gives CDR1 MDHEN, CDR2 SYDVKM. Here the CDR3 DNA reads TGTGCCAGCAGTTTAGAACTGCTAAACTATGGCTACACCTTC. Its protein product is CASSLELLNYGYTF.

The chain joins TRBV15 to TRBJ2-7, with a tentative D call TRBD2 (6 bases). Trimming took off 0 bases at V and 3 bases at J, with 9 bases between the two ends. In germline, CDR1 is LNHNV, CDR2 YYDKDF (reference sequence). The CDR3 consists of 14 residues. CDR3 sequence (DNA): TGTGCCACCAGCAGAGAAGCCGGGAGCTACGAGCAGTACTTC. Protein product: CATSREAGSYEQYF.

The chain is built from TRBV5-1 and TRBJ2-7; D remains ambiguous. V was clipped by 4 bases and J by 0 bases, with 11 bases between them. This CDR3 is built from 14 residues. The V gene's germline CDR1 is SGHRS and CDR2 YFSETQ. The CDR3, as DNA: TGCGCCAGCAGCCCCTACTCCCCCTCCTACGAGCAGTACTTC. It yields the protein CASSPYSPSYEQYF.

This clone appeared a single time. The chain has TRBV12-5 and TRBJ1-6; no clear D gene. V was pared by 0 bases and J by 5 bases, with 11 bases between. This CDR3 region has 16 residues. From germline, CDR1 is LGHNT and CDR2 FRNRAP. The chain's CDR3 is CASGLVLGEDNSPLHF. The CDR3 coding sequence is TGTGCTAGTGGTTTGGTACTCGGAGAAGATAATTCACCCCTCCACTTT.

V is TRBV18 and J is TRBJ2-3, with D uncertain. CDR3 length: 14 amino acids. Trimming pared 4 bases from V and 3 bases from J, leaving 11 bases between. In germline, CDR1 is KGHSH, CDR2 LQKENI. Written as DNA, the CDR3 is TGTGCCAGCTCACTTAGAGGCTTAACAGATACGCAGTATTTT. Amino acids: CASSLRGLTDTQYF. Supplemented by reference TRBV18 and TRBJ2-3, the full variable domain reads NAGVMQNPRHLVRRRGQEARLRCSPMKGHSHVYWYRQLPEEGLKFMVYLQKENIIDESGMPKERFSAEFPKEGPSILRIQQVVRGDSAAYFCASSLRGLTDTQYFGPGTRLTVL.

The count of this clone is one. The gene calls are TRBV28 and TRBJ1-3; 9 nucleotides agree with TRBD1. Trimming removed 6 bases from V and 4 bases from J; junction bases left unmatched: 10. Germline V CDR1 and CDR2: MDHEN, SYDVKM. The CDR3 totals 16 residues. As DNA, the CDR3 is TGTGCCAGCAGCCTACCGGGACAGGGTTCCGGAAACACCATATATTTT. Its protein product is CASSLPGQGSGNTIYF.

The chain has TRBV7-9 and TRBJ2-2; D gene uncertain. The CDR3 contains 13 residues. V was clipped by 6 bases and J by 4 bases, with 9 bases between them. Germline CDR1 and CDR2: SEHNR and FQNEAQ (reference sequence). CDR3 region: CASRLIGTGELFF. CDR3 sequence (DNA): TGTGCCAGCAGACTCATCGGCACCGGGGAGCTGTTTTTT.